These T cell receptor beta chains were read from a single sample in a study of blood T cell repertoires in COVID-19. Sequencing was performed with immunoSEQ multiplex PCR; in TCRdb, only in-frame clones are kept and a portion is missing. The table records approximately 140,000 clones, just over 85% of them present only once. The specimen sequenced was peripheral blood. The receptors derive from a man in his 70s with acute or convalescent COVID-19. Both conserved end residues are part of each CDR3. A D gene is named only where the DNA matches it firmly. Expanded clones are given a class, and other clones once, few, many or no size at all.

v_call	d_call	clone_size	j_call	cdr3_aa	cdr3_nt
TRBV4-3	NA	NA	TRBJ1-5	CASSQDLDRGQPQHF	TGCGCCAGCAGCCAAGATCTGGACAGAGGACAGCCCCAGCATTTT
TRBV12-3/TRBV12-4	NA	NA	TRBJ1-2	CASSLDSGGTF	TGTGCCAGCAGTCTTGACAGCGGAGGGACCTTC
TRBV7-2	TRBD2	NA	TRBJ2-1	CASSMTSERGPEQFF	TGTGCCAGCAGCATGACTAGCGAACGGGGTCCTGAGCAGTTCTTC
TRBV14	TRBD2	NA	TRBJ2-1	CASSQFRAGGSYNEQFF	TGTGCCAGCAGCCAATTCCGCGCGGGAGGATCCTACAATGAGCAGTTCTTC
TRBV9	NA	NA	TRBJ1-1	CASSVAGVGTEAFF	TGTGCCAGCAGCGTAGCGGGGGTGGGAACTGAAGCTTTCTTT
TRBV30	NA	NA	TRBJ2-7	CAWSVQADFYEQYF	TGTGCCTGGAGTGTTCAGGCCGATTTCTACGAGCAGTACTTC
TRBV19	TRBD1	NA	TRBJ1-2	CASSPTGGSGYTF	TGTGCCAGTAGTCCCACAGGGGGCTCTGGCTACACCTTC
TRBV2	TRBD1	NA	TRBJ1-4	CARQGATNEKLFF	TGTGCCAGACAGGGGGCCACTAATGAAAAACTGTTTTTT
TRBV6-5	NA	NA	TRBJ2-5	CASSYSSSGGTGTQYF	TGTGCCAGCAGTTACTCTTCTAGCGGAGGGACAGGGACCCAGTACTTC
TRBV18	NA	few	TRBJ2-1	CASSPQGVTYNEQFF	TGTGCCAGCTCACCACAGGGGGTGACCTACAATGAGCAGTTCTTC
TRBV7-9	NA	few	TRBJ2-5	CASSLGAGRGETQYF	TGTGCCAGCAGCTTAGGAGCGGGTAGGGGAGAGACCCAGTACTTC
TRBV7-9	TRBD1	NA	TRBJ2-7	CASSSLDRGVEQYF	TGTGCCAGCAGCTCCCTGGACAGGGGAGTTGAGCAGTACTTC
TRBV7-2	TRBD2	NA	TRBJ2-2	CASSSAGPNTGELFF	TGTGCCAGCAGCTCAGCGGGGCCTAACACCGGGGAGCTGTTTTTT
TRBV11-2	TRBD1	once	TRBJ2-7	CASSDRVEGYEQYF	TGTGCCAGCAGCGACAGGGTGGAAGGATACGAGCAGTACTTC
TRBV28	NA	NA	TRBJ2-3	CASSRHSPGSLTDTQYF	TGTGCCAGCAGCAGGCACTCACCGGGGTCCCTCACAGATACGCAGTATTTT
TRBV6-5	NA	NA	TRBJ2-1	CASSSLSGPGNEQFF	TGTGCCAGCAGCTCACTTAGCGGCCCAGGGAATGAGCAGTTCTTC
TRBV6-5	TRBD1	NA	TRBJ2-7	CASSPRQGAYEQYF	TGTGCCAGCAGCCCCCGGCAGGGGGCTTACGAGCAGTACTTC
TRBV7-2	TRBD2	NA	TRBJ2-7	CASSGPGLAGAEQYF	TGTGCCAGCAGCGGGCCGGGACTAGCGGGAGCCGAGCAGTACTTC
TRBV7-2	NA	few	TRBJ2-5	CASSFTGGVETQYF	TGTGCCAGCAGCTTTACAGGGGGGGTAGAGACCCAGTACTTC
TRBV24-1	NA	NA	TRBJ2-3	CATRDFGTDTQYF	TGTGCCACCAGGGACTTCGGCACAGATACGCAGTATTTT
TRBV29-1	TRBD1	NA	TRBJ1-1	CSVEAGGPMNTEAFF	TGCAGCGTTGAAGCAGGGGGCCCCATGAACACTGAAGCTTTCTTT
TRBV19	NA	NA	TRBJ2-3	CASSIERRGRGGEGTDTQYF	TGTGCCAGTAGTATAGAAAGGCGGGGGCGCGGCGGAGAGGGCACAGATACGCAGTATTTT
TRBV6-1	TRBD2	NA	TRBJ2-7	CASSEQRGSYYEQYF	TGTGCCAGCAGTGAACAGCGGGGTTCCTACTACGAGCAGTACTTC
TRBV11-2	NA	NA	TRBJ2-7	CASSRVPYEQYF	TGTGCCAGCAGCCGAGTACCCTACGAGCAGTACTTC
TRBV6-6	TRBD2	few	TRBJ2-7	CASSPWVSGESSYEQYF	TGTGCCAGCAGTCCCTGGGTTAGCGGGGAGAGCTCCTACGAGCAGTACTTC
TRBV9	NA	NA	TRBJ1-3	CASSVATGEGVNGNTIYF	TGTGCCAGCAGCGTAGCTACGGGGGAGGGAGTGAATGGAAACACCATATATTTT
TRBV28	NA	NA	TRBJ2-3	CASSSTGGGDTQYF	TGTGCCAGCAGCTCAACAGGGGGGGGAGATACGCAGTATTTT
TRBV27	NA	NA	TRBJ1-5	CASSSQGLGNQPQHF	TGTGCCAGCAGTTCACAGGGTTTGGGTAATCAGCCCCAGCATTTT
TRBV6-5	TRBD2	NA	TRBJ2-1	CASSYRREDNEQFF	TGTGCCAGCAGTTACAGGCGGGAGGATAATGAGCAGTTCTTC
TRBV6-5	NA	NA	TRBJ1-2	CASSYFLGAGGYTF	TGTGCCAGCAGTTACTTTCTGGGGGCAGGCGGCTACACCTTC
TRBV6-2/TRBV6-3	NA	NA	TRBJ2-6	CASSPWTVTTYSGANVLTF	TGTGCCAGCAGCCCCTGGACAGTCACCACCTACTCTGGGGCCAACGTCCTGACTTTC